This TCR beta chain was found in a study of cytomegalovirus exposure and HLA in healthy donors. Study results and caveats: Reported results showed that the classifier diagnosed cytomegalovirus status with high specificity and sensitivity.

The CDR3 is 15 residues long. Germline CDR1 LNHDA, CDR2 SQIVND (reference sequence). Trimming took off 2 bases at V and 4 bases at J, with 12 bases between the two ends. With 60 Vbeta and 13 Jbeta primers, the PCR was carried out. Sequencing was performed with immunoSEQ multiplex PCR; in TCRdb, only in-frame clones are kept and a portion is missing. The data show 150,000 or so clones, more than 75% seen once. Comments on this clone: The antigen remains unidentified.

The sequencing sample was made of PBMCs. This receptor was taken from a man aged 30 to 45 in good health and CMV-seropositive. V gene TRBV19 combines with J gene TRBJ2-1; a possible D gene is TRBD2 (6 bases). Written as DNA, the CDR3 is TGTGCCAGTAGTATACGGAGGGTTGGTTACAATGAGCAGTTCTTC. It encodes CASSIRRVGYNEQFF.